Below are 27 T cell receptor beta chains sequenced from a single sample in a study of monozygotic twins with inflammatory bowel disease. TCRdb re-called the 5' RACE reads; every CDR3 protein appears as one record, without DNA. The table gives nearly 45,000 distinct CDR3 sequences; the top ten clones make up about 5% of it. Sequencing was carried out using blood. The receptors come from a human donor with ulcerative colitis or Crohn's disease, or a healthy co-twin of an affected twin (not recorded which).

The rearrangement joins TRBV25-1 to TRBJ1-4. This CDR3 has 19 residues. The germline gives CDR1 MGHDK, CDR2 SYGVNS. CDR3 residues: CASSQTRGDAKGGNEKLFF.

This chain links TRBV4-1 with TRBJ1-6; TCRdb indicates TRBD1, and absent DNA this call remains unverified. This CDR3 contains 16 residues. The germline V gene has CDR1 MGHRA and CDR2 YSYEKL. CDR3 in amino acids: CASSQEGPSTTSPLHF.

The chain couples TRBV27 to TRBJ2-1; TCRdb designates TRBD1, a call that cannot be tested without DNA. From germline, CDR1 is MNHEY and CDR2 SMNVEV (reference sequence). The CDR3 is 19 amino acids. The CDR3 region is CASSLIPFATGQRRNNEQF.

The V call is TRBV5-6, the J call TRBJ1-5. The germline V gene has CDR1 SGHDT and CDR2 YYEEEE. The CDR3 loop spans 16 amino acids. CDR3 sequence: CASSLIGTGNSQPQHF.

The chain has TRBV2 and TRBJ2-5; TCRdb reports TRBD2, a call that lacks DNA to check it against. The CDR3 consists of 15 residues. The V gene's germline CDR1 is SNHLY and CDR2 FYNNEI. This CDR3 is CASSERAGGAETQYF.

The J gene is TRBJ2-3, the V gene TRBV4-3; without DNA, the TCRdb call of TRBD2 cannot be checked. The CDR3 length is 15 residues. Germline V gives CDR1 LGHNA, CDR2 YSLEER. The CDR3 loop is CASSQESGGPDTQYF.

The chain employs TRBV5-4 and TRBJ2-5; TCRdb gives TRBD1 as the D gene, but with no DNA this cannot be confirmed. The length of the CDR3 is 14 residues. CDR1 SGHNT and CDR2 YYREEE come from the germline V gene (reference sequence). The CDR3 reads CASSRGQGQETQYF.

This chain connects TRBV6-2 or TRBV6-3 to TRBJ1-1. CDR3 length equals 13 residues. Germline V lookup: CDR1 MNHEY, CDR2 SVGEGT. Here the CDR3 reads CASSYSTETEAFF.

This chain links TRBV7-9 with TRBJ1-2. Germline values: CDR1 SEHNR, CDR2 FQNEAQ (reference sequence). This CDR3 spans 12 amino acids. CDR3: CASSLHRESLTF.

CDR3 region: CASSRRQDRPYEQYF. V and J are TRBV3-1 and TRBJ2-7; TCRdb gives TRBD1 as the D gene, but with no DNA this cannot be confirmed. The CDR3 has 15 amino acids. CDR1 is LGHDT, CDR2 YNNKEL, per germline (reference sequence).

This chain joins TRBV15 and TRBJ1-4; the TCRdb D gene call, TRBD1, has no DNA to confirm it. Germline V lookup: CDR1 LNHNV, CDR2 YYDKDF (reference sequence). This CDR3 region has 14 residues. The CDR3: CATSRARGYEKLFF.

V usage is TRBV15 and J usage is TRBJ2-7; TCRdb proposes TRBD1, but this gene call is untestable without DNA. In germline, CDR1 is LNHNV, CDR2 YYDKDF (reference sequence). The CDR3 runs to 15 residues. The CDR3 here is CATSRPGQLSYEQYF. Combining the CDR3 with reference TRBV15 and TRBJ2-7 gives the whole variable domain DAMVIQNPRYQVTQFGKPVTLSCSQTLNHNVMYWYQQKSSQAPKLLFHYYDKDFNNEADTPDNFQSRRPNTSFCFLDIRSPGLGDTAMYLCATSRPGQLSYEQYFGPGTRLTVT.

The chain carries TRBV20-1 and TRBJ2-4. The germline V gene has CDR1 DFQATT and CDR2 SNEGSKA (reference sequence). The CDR3 is 13 residues long. This CDR3 is CSGVDLAKNMQYF.

The chain couples TRBV20-1 to TRBJ1-4; TCRdb selects TRBD1, and the lack of DNA leaves this call unchecked. This CDR3 is built from 16 residues. From germline, CDR1 is DFQATT and CDR2 SNEGSKA (reference sequence). CDR3 sequence reads: CSARDPGERTNEKLFF.

The V gene is TRBV27, the J gene TRBJ1-5; TCRdb selects TRBD1, and the lack of DNA leaves this call unchecked. Germline assignment: CDR1 MNHEY and CDR2 SMNVEV (reference sequence). CDR3 length: 15 residues. CDR3 sequence: CASRPFQGSGQPQHF.

The rearrangement links TRBV5-1 to TRBJ2-3; TCRdb's D call, TRBD2, is unchecked because there is no DNA. CDR1 and CDR2 (germline): SGHRS, YFSETQ. The CDR3 spans 13 residues. CDR3 protein: CATRDSPTDTQYF. The whole variable domain, filled in from reference TRBV5-1 and TRBJ2-3, reads KAGVTQTPRYLIKTRGQQVTLSCSPISGHRSVSWYQQTPGQGLQFLFEYFSETQRNKGNFPGRFSGRQFSNSRSEMNVSTLELGDSALYLCATRDSPTDTQYFGPGTRLTVL.

The gene calls are TRBV30 and TRBJ1-2; TCRdb's D call, TRBD1, is unchecked because there is no DNA. Germline lookup yields CDR1 GTSNPN and CDR2 SVGIG (reference sequence). The CDR3 spans 14 residues. CDR3 sequence reads: CAWNRDRGGDGYTF.

The CDR3 sequence is CASSQINLAGTNEQYF. The chain employs TRBV5-6 and TRBJ2-7; TCRdb reports TRBD2, a call that lacks DNA to check it against. This CDR3 comprises 16 residues. CDR1 and CDR2 (germline): SGHDT, YYEEEE.

This chain links TRBV12-3 or TRBV12-4 with TRBJ1-1; lacking DNA, the TRBD1 call made by TCRdb goes unchecked. The CDR3 extends over 17 amino acids. The CDR3 sequence: CASSFTPGRVGSTEAFF.

The chain has TRBV27 and TRBJ2-7; absent DNA, TCRdb's TRBD1 call cannot be checked. The CDR3 contains 15 residues. Germline V gene data show CDR1 as MNHEY and CDR2 as SMNVEV (reference sequence). The CDR3 spells CASSLGRGGNYEQYF.

V is TRBV15 and J is TRBJ2-1; there is no DNA to check the TCRdb D call of TRBD1. Germline assignment: CDR1 LNHNV and CDR2 YYDKDF (reference sequence). The CDR3 spans 18 residues. CDR3 sequence: CATSRGYQWDSSYNEQFF.

The chain carries TRBV6-5 and TRBJ2-7; as DNA is missing, the TRBD1 call by TCRdb cannot be tested. Germline V lookup: CDR1 MNHEY, CDR2 SVGAGI. The length of the CDR3 is 16 residues. CDR3 sequence reads: CASSYSARQGAHEQYF.

V and J are TRBV5-1 and TRBJ2-7; the TCRdb D gene call, TRBD1, has no DNA to confirm it. Germline loops: CDR1 SGHRS, CDR2 YFSETQ. The CDR3 contains 14 residues. The CDR3 here is CASSRGSIFYEQYF. Full variable domain (rest looked up from reference TRBV5-1 and TRBJ2-7): KAGVTQTPRYLIKTRGQQVTLSCSPISGHRSVSWYQQTPGQGLQFLFEYFSETQRNKGNFPGRFSGRQFSNSRSEMNVSTLELGDSALYLCASSRGSIFYEQYFGPGTRLTVT.

The genes are TRBV20-1 and TRBJ2-4; the D gene TCRdb calls, TRBD1, cannot be checked with no DNA. Germline V gene lookup returns CDR1 DFQATT and CDR2 SNEGSKA (reference sequence). There are 17 residues in the CDR3. CDR3 sequence: CSARVPGTGTTKNIQYF.

The chain employs TRBV5-1 and TRBJ1-2. The V gene's germline CDR1 is SGHRS and CDR2 YFSETQ. CDR3 length: 14 amino acids. This chain's CDR3 is CASSSEGTNYGYTF.

The CDR3 spells CSARDRTGTSGRASYNEQFF. The chain recombines TRBV20-1 with TRBJ2-1; TCRdb indicates TRBD2, and absent DNA this call remains unverified. CDR1 and CDR2 from the germline V gene are DFQATT and SNEGSKA (reference sequence). CDR3 length equals 20 residues.

The genes are TRBV5-1 and TRBJ1-1; TCRdb selects TRBD1, and the lack of DNA leaves this call unchecked. The CDR3 length is 17 residues. The germline gives CDR1 SGHRS, CDR2 YFSETQ. The CDR3 region is CASSLGRAESLNTEAFF.